These 9 T cell receptor beta chains share one sample of origin, sequenced in a study of post-analysis software for immune sequencing data. Study-wide results and caveats: Controls had lower frequencies than patients of a few TRBV segments, which included TRBV5-6, TRBV5-1 and TRBV20-1.

No antigen is known for these receptors. TCR beta cDNA libraries included unique molecular identifiers. TCRdb re-called the PCR reads through MiXCR, storing one row per CDR3 protein. Seen here are hundreds of thousands of distinct CDR3 sequences, 25% to 30% observed once, and the top ten hold approximately 0.55%. Sequencing was performed on blood. The source is a girl between 5 and 17 years old with multiple sclerosis.

This clonotype was found a few times. V gene TRBV24-1 combines with J gene TRBJ1-4; TRBD1 aligns across 9 bases. The germline CDR1 and CDR2 sequences are KGHDR and SFDVKD. The CDR3 spans 12 residues. The V gene end was trimmed by 4 bases and the J gene end by 12 bases; junction bases not matched to a gene: 2. The CDR3 region has the DNA TGTGCCACCAGTGACGGGACAGGGCAACTGTTTTTT. As protein: CATSDGTGQLFF.

This clonotype came up many times. The rearrangement uses TRBV5-1 and TRBJ2-1; D not resolved. The V and J ends lost 0 bases and 6 bases respectively, with 4 bases between them. Germline V gene lookup returns CDR1 SGHRS and CDR2 YFSETQ. CDR3 length equals 12 residues. The CDR3 region is CASSLEGNEQFF. DNA of the CDR3: TGCGCCAGCAGCTTGGAGGGCAATGAGCAGTTCTTC. The complete variable domain, with remaining parts taken from reference TRBV5-1 and TRBJ2-1, reads KAGVTQTPRYLIKTRGQQVTLSCSPISGHRSVSWYQQTPGQGLQFLFEYFSETQRNKGNFPGRFSGRQFSNSRSEMNVSTLELGDSALYLCASSLEGNEQFFGPGTRLTVL.

V is TRBV6-5 and J is TRBJ2-2, with D possibly TRBD2 on 5 matching bases. This CDR3 is built from 17 residues. V was shortened by 0 bases and J by 4 bases, with 15 bases between the two germline ends. Looked up from germline, CDR1 is MNHEY and CDR2 is SVGAGI. The CDR3 region has the DNA TGTGCCAGCAGTTACTCTGGACTCGCTTCTACCACCGGGGAGCTGTTTTTT. Translation gives CASSYSGLASTTGELFF.

This chain joins TRBV20-1 and TRBJ2-7; TRBD1 might be the D (6 bases). Trimming left V 6 bases short and J 3 bases short, with 12 bases between. The CDR3 runs to 12 residues. Germline CDR1 DFQATT, CDR2 SNEGSKA (reference sequence). CDR3 in amino acids: CSAYGQFYEQYF. The CDR3 nucleotides read TGCAGTGCATACGGACAGTTCTACGAGCAGTACTTC.

The chain joins TRBV13 to TRBJ2-5; D may match TRBD1 or TRBD2 (5 bases each). This CDR3 spans 15 amino acids. The germline CDR1 and CDR2 sequences are PRHDT and FYEKMQ (reference sequence). V lost 9 bases and J 5 bases, leaving 22 bases between the germline ends. The CDR3 reads CASAIRGPLAETQYF. Here the CDR3 DNA reads TGTGCCAGTGCCATTAGGGGACCCCTCGCCGAGACCCAGTACTTC.

This clonotype occurred many times. CDR3 residues: CASSLGQDKETQYF. CDR3 DNA sequence: TGTGCCAGCAGTTTGGGACAGGACAAAGAGACCCAGTACTTC. This chain joins TRBV12-3 or TRBV12-4 and TRBJ2-5; 8 nucleotides match TRBD1. Trimming took 3 bases from V and 3 from J; bases not matched to a gene: 3. There are 14 residues in the CDR3.

The V and J genes are TRBV20-1 and TRBJ2-3; D uncertain. V gave up 6 bases and J gave up 0 bases, with 10 bases separating them. Germline lookup yields CDR1 DFQATT and CDR2 SNEGSKA (reference sequence). CDR3 size: 13 residues. Here the CDR3 reads CSAQPPSTDTQYF. CDR3 in DNA: TGCAGTGCCCAGCCACCTAGCACAGATACGCAGTATTTT.

The chain is built from TRBV7-2 and TRBJ2-2; tentative D call: TRBD1 (6 bases). CDR1 is SGHTA, CDR2 FQGNSA, per germline. V lost 8 bases and J 3 bases, leaving 19 bases between the germline ends. This CDR3 is built from 16 residues. The CDR3 spells CASGRRRGKDTGELFF. The CDR3 nucleotides read TGTGCCAGCGGACGGAGAAGGGGGAAAGACACCGGGGAGCTGTTTTTT.

In this sample, this clonotype turned up a few times. This chain connects TRBV20-1 to TRBJ2-7; D is possibly TRBD2 (6 bases). The end of the DNA aligns better with TRBJ2-5, so the J call may be wrong. CDR3 length: 17 residues. The germline CDR1 and CDR2 sequences are DFQATT and SNEGSKA (reference sequence). The CDR3 DNA sequence: TGCAGTGCTACCCCCGGGTTGGTCGGGAGTTTCCCAGAGACCCAGTACTTC. Translation: CSATPGLVGSFPETQYF.